The 30 T cell receptor beta chains below all came from one sample that was sequenced in a study of blood T cell repertoires in COVID-19 (dated by TCRdb to about 2020). Receptors were amplified or captured by the immunoSEQ multiplex PCR assay. This immuneACCESS table, as held by TCRdb, lists in-frame sequences with V and J called but not all clones. Of the missing ones, under half trace to an unresolved V gene in checked studies; the others have no known cause. The sample table lists some 150,000 clones, approximately 83% of them with a count of one. Jointly, the top ten make up around 8% of the sample. Sequenced sample: peripheral blood. The receptors shown here come from a woman between 55 and 75 years old with COVID-19, enrolled during active disease.

V usage is TRBV6-2 or TRBV6-3 and J usage is TRBJ2-7; the D is unclear. The V end lost 4 bases, the J end lost 0 bases, and 7 bases lay between the germline ends. From germline, CDR1 is MNHEY and CDR2 SVGEGT. This CDR3 is built from 13 residues. CDR3 protein: CASSSRVSYEQYF. In nucleotides, the CDR3 is TGTGCCAGCAGTTCCCGAGTCTCCTACGAGCAGTACTTC.

The V call is TRBV28, the J call TRBJ1-1; TRBD1 is a possible D gene (5 bases). Looked up from germline, CDR1 is MDHEN and CDR2 is SYDVKM. V lost 6 bases to trimming and J lost 2 bases, with 13 bases between them. This CDR3 is built from 14 residues. The CDR3 nucleotides are TGTGCCAGCAGCTCCCCCCAGGGAAACACTGAAGCTTTCTTT. As protein: CASSSPQGNTEAFF.

The chain employs TRBV4-1 and TRBJ2-2; no clear D gene. CDR3 length: 15 residues. Germline CDR1 reads MGHRA; CDR2 reads YSYEKL. V lost 1 base and J 0 bases, leaving 6 bases between the germline ends. CDR3 sequence (DNA): TGCGCCAGCAGCCAAGTAATATCGAACACCGGGGAGCTGTTTTTT. Translation gives CASSQVISNTGELFF.

This chain links TRBV7-2 with TRBJ2-2, with 8 bases aligning to TRBD1. This CDR3 spans 13 amino acids. Trimming cost V 3 bases and J 6 bases; bases outside gene matches: 0. Germline V gives CDR1 SGHTA, CDR2 FQGNSA. The DNA of the CDR3 is TGTGCCAGCAGCTTGGACAGGGCCGGGGAGCTGTTTTTT. Its translation: CASSLDRAGELFF.

In its sample, this clone was seen a few times. V and J are TRBV19 and TRBJ2-2; D might be TRBD1 (6 bases). The V gene's germline CDR1 is LNHDA and CDR2 SQIVND (reference sequence). The V end lost 3 bases, the J end lost 0 bases, and 14 bases lay between the germline ends. CDR3 length equals 17 residues. The DNA for the CDR3 is TGTGCCAGTAGTATCCCTCAGAACAGGGCGAACACCGGGGAGCTGTTTTTT. Encoded protein: CASSIPQNRANTGELFF. The full variable domain, in which reference TRBV19 and TRBJ2-2 provide the parts outside the CDR3, is DGGITQSPKYLFRKEGQNVTLSCEQNLNHDAMYWYRQDPGQGLRLIYYSQIVNDFQKGDIAEGYSVSREKKESFPLTVTSAQKNPTAFYLCASSIPQNRANTGELFFGEGSRLTVL.

The V call is TRBV11-2, the J call TRBJ2-1; TRBD2 aligns across 7 bases. The germline V gene encodes CDR1 SGHAT and CDR2 FQNNGV. After removal of 4 bases from V and 10 bases from J, the junction contained 4 bases not matched to a gene. This CDR3 has 12 residues. The CDR3 is CASSWEGEEQFF. The CDR3, as DNA: TGTGCCAGCAGCTGGGAGGGAGAGGAGCAGTTCTTC.

The genes are TRBV30 and TRBJ1-2, with 8 bases aligning to TRBD1. V lost 0 bases and J lost 7; bases outside the gene matches: 4. Germline assignment: CDR1 GTSNPN and CDR2 SVGIG (reference sequence). The CDR3 contains 13 residues. CDR3 in amino acids: CAWSVTGGGGYTF. For the CDR3, the DNA is TGTGCCTGGAGTGTTACAGGGGGGGGTGGCTACACCTTC.

This chain connects TRBV28 to TRBJ1-5, with D perhaps matching TRBD1 (5 bases). The CDR3 covers 15 residues. Germline loops: CDR1 MDHEN, CDR2 SYDVKM. Trimming took off 1 base at V and 3 bases at J, with 10 bases between the two ends. The CDR3 DNA follows: TGTGCCAGCAGTTTATATAGACAGCACAATCAGCCCCAGCATTTT. Translation: CASSLYRQHNQPQHF.

This sequence joins TRBV6-5 and TRBJ1-2; 7 bases agree with TRBD1. The CDR3 loop spans 13 amino acids. The ends lost 0 bases at V and 6 bases at J; junction bases unmatched: 1. Germline V gives CDR1 MNHEY, CDR2 SVGAGI. The CDR3 sequence is CASSYSQGDGYTF. CDR3 nucleotides: TGTGCCAGCAGTTACTCGCAGGGGGATGGCTACACCTTC.

The chain links TRBV7-6 to TRBJ2-7; D may be TRBD1 (5 bases). Germline assignment: CDR1 SGHVS and CDR2 FNYEAQ. The CDR3 length is 15 residues. The V gene lost 5 bases and the J gene lost 0 bases, with 14 bases spanning the gap. The CDR3 nucleotides are TGTGCCAGCAGCCAGGGATTATCGGGCTCCTACGAGCAGTACTTC. Protein: CASSQGLSGSYEQYF. Full variable domain (remainder filled in from reference TRBV7-6 and TRBJ2-7): GAGVSQSPRYKVTKRGQDVALRCDPISGHVSLYWYRQALGQGPEFLTYFNYEAQQDKSGLPNDRFSAERPEGSISTLTIQRTEQRDSAMYRCASSQGLSGSYEQYFGPGTRLTVT.

The chain couples TRBV18 to TRBJ1-2; 8 bases are shared with TRBD1. CDR1 is KGHSH and CDR2 is LQKENI in the germline V gene. The CDR3 runs to 17 residues. J lost 0 bases, V lost 3 bases, and 9 bases had no gene match. CDR3 residues: CASSPQGQGASNYGYTF. The DNA of the CDR3 is TGTGCCAGCTCACCCCAAGGACAGGGAGCCTCTAACTATGGCTACACCTTC.

This chain connects TRBV7-3 to TRBJ2-1; 7 bases fit TRBD2. The CDR3 consists of 16 residues. Germline assignment: CDR1 SGHTA and CDR2 FQGTGA. After removal of 5 bases from V and 2 bases from J, the junction contained 9 bases not matched to a gene. The CDR3 sequence: CASSQLGEGPYNEQFF. The CDR3 region has the DNA TGTGCCAGCAGCCAGCTTGGGGAGGGTCCCTACAATGAGCAGTTCTTC.

The rearrangement links TRBV5-4 to TRBJ2-1, with D possibly TRBD1 on 7 matching bases. Trimming left V 2 bases short and J 0 bases short, with 15 bases between. The CDR3 has 17 amino acids. Germline lookup yields CDR1 SGHNT and CDR2 YYREEE (reference sequence). CDR3 loop: CASSLGGTDNSYNEQFF. In nucleotides, the CDR3 is TGTGCCAGCAGCTTAGGCGGGACAGATAACTCCTACAATGAGCAGTTCTTC.

This clone has just a few counts. This chain links TRBV7-9 with TRBJ1-6; tentatively, D is TRBD1 (5 bases). CDR1 is SEHNR and CDR2 is FQNEAQ in the germline V gene (reference sequence). The V end lost 5 bases, the J end lost 9 bases, and 17 bases lay between the germline ends. The CDR3 sequence is 15 residues long. CDR3 sequence: CASSITVEGSSPLHF. Written as DNA, the CDR3 is TGTGCCAGCAGCATAACAGTGGAGGGGAGTTCACCCCTCCACTTT.

The J gene is TRBJ1-3, the V gene TRBV19, with D uncertain. Trimming took off 1 base at V and 0 bases at J, with 7 bases between the two ends. CDR3 length: 15 residues. Per the germline V gene, CDR1 is LNHDA and CDR2 is SQIVND (reference sequence). Written as DNA, the CDR3 is TGTGCCAGTAGTATAGGGGGAGCCTCTGGAAACACCATATATTTT. Encoded protein: CASSIGGASGNTIYF.

This chain links TRBV19 with TRBJ2-7; 10 bases fit TRBD1. Germline V CDR1 and CDR2: LNHDA, SQIVND (reference sequence). Losses at the gene ends were 5 bases for V and 7 bases for J; bases not matched to a gene: 8. CDR3 length: 14 residues. As DNA, the CDR3 is TGTGCCAGTAGTTCGACAGGGGGCCTGGGGGAGCAGTACTTC. Residues: CASSSTGGLGEQYF.

This rearrangement joins TRBV7-2 to TRBJ2-5, with D perhaps matching TRBD2 (6 bases). The germline V gene has CDR1 SGHTA and CDR2 FQGNSA. The CDR3 spans 14 residues. V was shortened by 1 base and J by 4 bases, with 10 bases between the two germline ends. The CDR3 nucleotides read TGTGCCAGCAGCTTAGTTCTAGCGTCAGAGACCCAGTACTTC. This gives the protein CASSLVLASETQYF.

Worth noting for this clone: The sample holds other DNA sequences that translate to the same CDR3. V gene TRBV18 combines with J gene TRBJ2-7; TRBD1 matches 7 bases. This CDR3 has 14 amino acids. Germline V lookup: CDR1 KGHSH, CDR2 LQKENI. Germline trimming cut 3 bases from V and 5 bases from J; bases unmatched to any gene: 7. The CDR3 spells CASSPETGSHEQYF. The CDR3 DNA is TGTGCCAGCTCACCCGAGACAGGGTCCCACGAGCAGTACTTC.

The chain carries TRBV6-6 and TRBJ2-7, with 8 nucleotides matching TRBD2. Germline loops: CDR1 MNHNY, CDR2 SVGAGI (reference sequence). The CDR3 totals 14 residues. V shed 5 bases, J shed 2 bases, and the junction held 5 bases outside the gene matches. CDR3 bases: TGTGCCAGCAGTCCGGGGGGGACCCCCTACGAGCAGTACTTC. This encodes CASSPGGTPYEQYF.

The rearrangement joins TRBV29-1 to TRBJ1-1; 9 nucleotides match TRBD1. Trimming removed 7 bases from V and 0 bases from J; junction bases left unmatched: 9. The CDR3 runs to 15 residues. Germline V gene lookup returns CDR1 SQVTM and CDR2 ANQGSEA. The CDR3 DNA reads TGCAGCGACACAGGGGGCTGTGATATGAACACTGAAGCTTTCTTT. Translating gives CSDTGGCDMNTEAFF.

The gene calls are TRBV29-1 and TRBJ1-2, with a tentative D call TRBD1 (6 bases). The germline V and J ends were trimmed by 8 bases and 6 bases, with 16 bases remaining between them. The germline V gene encodes CDR1 SQVTM and CDR2 ANQGSEA. The CDR3 is 12 residues long. CDR3 sequence: CSTWGTRNGYTF. CDR3 nucleotide sequence: TGCAGCACATGGGGGACAAGAAATGGCTACACCTTC.

This rearrangement joins TRBV3-1 (or the pseudogene TRBV3-2) to TRBJ1-5; 8 bases are a match to TRBD1. The CDR3 runs 16 residues. V was pared by 3 bases and J by 5 bases, with 9 bases of the junction left unmatched. Germline lookup yields CDR1 LGHDT and CDR2 YNNKEL (reference sequence). The CDR3 region is CASSHTGTGDHQPQHF. The CDR3 DNA reads TGTGCCAGCAGCCACACGGGGACAGGTGACCATCAGCCCCAGCATTTT.

The CDR3 sequence is CASSLGGGETQYF. CDR3 DNA: TGCGCCAGCAGCTTAGGGGGCGGTGAGACCCAGTACTTC. The J gene is TRBJ2-5, the V gene TRBV5-1, with 7 bases fitting TRBD1. Germline V gives CDR1 SGHRS, CDR2 YFSETQ. Trimming at V came to 2 bases and at J to 5 bases, leaving 3 bases not matched to a gene. The CDR3 is 13 amino acids.

The chain uses TRBV7-3 and TRBJ2-3; 12 positions match TRBD2. CDR3 length equals 16 residues. Germline values: CDR1 SGHTA, CDR2 FQGTGA. The J segment lost 5 bases and the V segment lost 1 base, leaving 4 bases of the junction unmatched. CDR3 DNA sequence: TGTGCCAGCAGCTTAAGACTAGCGGGGGAAAGAGATACGCAGTATTTT. Encoded protein: CASSLRLAGERDTQYF.

V is TRBV5-6 and J is TRBJ1-6, with D unresolved. V lost 4 bases and J 0 bases, leaving 20 bases between the germline ends. The CDR3 totals 19 residues. Germline lookup yields CDR1 SGHDT and CDR2 YYEEEE. As DNA, the CDR3 is TGTGCCAGCAGCCGCGGGAGGCCGCCCAGTAACTCCTATAATTCACCCCTCCACTTT. It codes for CASSRGRPPSNSYNSPLHF.

This clone has just one count. The rearrangement links TRBV5-1 to TRBJ2-7, with D perhaps matching TRBD2 (6 bases). The CDR3 totals 15 residues. V was trimmed by 4 bases and J by 3 bases, leaving 17 bases between them. Germline CDR1 SGHRS, CDR2 YFSETQ. The chain's CDR3 is CASSHTQGGGYEQYF. The CDR3 nucleotides are TGCGCCAGCAGCCACACCCAGGGAGGCGGCTACGAGCAGTACTTC.

The V and J genes are TRBV19 and TRBJ1-2; 8 nucleotides match TRBD1. Trimming at V came to 4 bases and at J to 3 bases, leaving 7 bases not matched to a gene. There are 15 residues in the CDR3. Germline CDR1 reads LNHDA; CDR2 reads SQIVND (reference sequence). CDR3 protein: CASSTLGQGYYGYTF. The CDR3 nucleotides read TGTGCCAGTAGTACCCTCGGACAGGGATACTATGGCTACACCTTC.

This clone was seen a single time. CDR3 nucleotide sequence: TGCGCCAGCATCGAGGGGGTCACCACAGATACGCAGTATTTT. Protein: CASIEGVTTDTQYF. The chain combines TRBV10-2 with TRBJ2-3; a weak D match, TRBD1 (6 bases). Trimming took 7 bases from V and 2 from J, leaving 13 bases between them. Germline CDR1 reads WSHSY; CDR2 reads SAAADI. The CDR3 runs 14 residues.

V and J are TRBV3-1 (or the pseudogene TRBV3-2) and TRBJ2-5; no firm D call. From germline, CDR1 is LGHDT and CDR2 YNNKEL (reference sequence). The CDR3 extends over 18 amino acids. Trimming took off 0 bases at V and 4 bases at J, with 21 bases between the two ends. CDR3 coding DNA: TGTGCCAGCAGCCAAGAGAGACGCCCCGGTTACCCAGGAGAGACCCAGTACTTC. It codes for CASSQERRPGYPGETQYF.

This rearrangement joins TRBV27 to TRBJ1-6; D might be TRBD1 (5 bases). The germline CDR1 and CDR2 sequences are MNHEY and SMNVEV (reference sequence). V was trimmed by 6 bases and J by 3 bases, leaving 18 bases between them. This CDR3 spans 17 amino acids. The CDR3 sequence is CASSAGLGGGYNSPLHF. The DNA of the CDR3 is TGTGCCAGCAGCGCCGGACTGGGGGGGGGCTATAATTCACCCCTCCACTTT.